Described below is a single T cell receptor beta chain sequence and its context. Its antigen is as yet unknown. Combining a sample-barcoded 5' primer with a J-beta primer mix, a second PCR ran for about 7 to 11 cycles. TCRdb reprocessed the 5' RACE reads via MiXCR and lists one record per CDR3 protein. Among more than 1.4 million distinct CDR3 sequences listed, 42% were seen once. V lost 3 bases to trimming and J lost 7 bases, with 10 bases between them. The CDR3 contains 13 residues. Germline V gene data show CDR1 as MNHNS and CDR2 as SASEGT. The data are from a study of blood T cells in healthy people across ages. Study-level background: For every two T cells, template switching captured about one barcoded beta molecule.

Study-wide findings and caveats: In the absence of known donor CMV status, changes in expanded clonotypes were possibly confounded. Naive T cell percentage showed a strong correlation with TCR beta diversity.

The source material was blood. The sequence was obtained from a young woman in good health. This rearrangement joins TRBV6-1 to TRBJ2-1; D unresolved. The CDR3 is CASSDTRKNEQFF. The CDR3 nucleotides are TGTGCCAGCAGTGACACCAGGAAGAATGAGCAGTTCTTC.